The 6 T cell receptor beta chains presented below share a single source sample, sequenced in a study of technical replicates of blood from a few donors. Assay used: immunoSEQ multiplex PCR; TCRdb lists only in-frame clones, some missing. The sample lists approximately 68,000 clones, 95% to 98% seen once, with approximately 0.3% in the top ten. The sample comprised T cells isolated from PBMCs. The origin of the receptors is a human donor in good health.

The gene calls are TRBV19 and TRBJ2-3, with 13 bases that match TRBD2. The CDR3 has 15 amino acids. Germline loops: CDR1 LNHDA, CDR2 SQIVND (reference sequence). V lost 7 bases, J lost 5 bases, and 6 bases stayed unmatched. CDR3 bases: TGTGCCAGTACCGGACTAGCGGGAGTAGAAGATACGCAGTATTTT. Residues: CASTGLAGVEDTQYF.

The gene calls are TRBV9 and TRBJ2-1; 7 bases align to TRBD1. Germline trimming cut 6 bases from V and 3 bases from J; bases unmatched to any gene: 9. CDR1 SGDLS and CDR2 YYNGEE come from the germline V gene. The CDR3 is made up of 15 amino acids. In DNA form, the CDR3 reads TGTGCCAGCACCAAATCCGGGACAGTCTACAATGAGCAGTTCTTC. It translates to CASTKSGTVYNEQFF.

This rearrangement joins TRBV6-5 to TRBJ2-7, with D perhaps TRBD2 (5 bases). This CDR3 has 14 amino acids. V was clipped by 5 bases and J by 0 bases, with 11 bases between them. Germline assignment: CDR1 MNHEY and CDR2 SVGAGI. The CDR3 reads CASSLAANSYEQYF. The CDR3 region has the DNA TGTGCCAGCAGTCTAGCTGCGAACTCCTACGAGCAGTACTTC.

The chain has TRBV27 and TRBJ2-7, with 9 bases fitting TRBD1. Germline V gene sequence: CDR1 MNHEY, CDR2 SMNVEV (reference sequence). The CDR3 totals 13 residues. After removal of 6 bases from V and 4 bases from J, the junction contained 4 bases not matched to a gene. Here the CDR3 reads CASSYRGQYEQYF. CDR3 nucleotide sequence: TGTGCCAGCAGCTACAGGGGGCAATACGAGCAGTACTTC.

The V call is TRBV7-2, the J call TRBJ2-7, with 8 bases fitting TRBD1. CDR1 is SGHTA, CDR2 FQGNSA, per germline. This CDR3 has 13 amino acids. Trimming took 5 bases from V and 3 from J; bases not matched to a gene: 3. DNA of the CDR3: TGTGCCAGCAGCGTGGGACAGGTCTACGAGCAGTACTTC. Its translation: CASSVGQVYEQYF.

This rearrangement joins TRBV5-4 to TRBJ1-1; D ambiguous. The V gene's germline CDR1 is SGHNT and CDR2 YYREEE (reference sequence). The germline V and J ends were trimmed by 4 bases and 2 bases, with 24 bases remaining between them. This CDR3 comprises 18 residues. The CDR3 loop is CASSAPGLPLIYNTEAFF. The CDR3 coding sequence is TGTGCCAGCAGCGCCCCCGGGTTGCCTCTTATTTATAACACTGAAGCTTTCTTT.